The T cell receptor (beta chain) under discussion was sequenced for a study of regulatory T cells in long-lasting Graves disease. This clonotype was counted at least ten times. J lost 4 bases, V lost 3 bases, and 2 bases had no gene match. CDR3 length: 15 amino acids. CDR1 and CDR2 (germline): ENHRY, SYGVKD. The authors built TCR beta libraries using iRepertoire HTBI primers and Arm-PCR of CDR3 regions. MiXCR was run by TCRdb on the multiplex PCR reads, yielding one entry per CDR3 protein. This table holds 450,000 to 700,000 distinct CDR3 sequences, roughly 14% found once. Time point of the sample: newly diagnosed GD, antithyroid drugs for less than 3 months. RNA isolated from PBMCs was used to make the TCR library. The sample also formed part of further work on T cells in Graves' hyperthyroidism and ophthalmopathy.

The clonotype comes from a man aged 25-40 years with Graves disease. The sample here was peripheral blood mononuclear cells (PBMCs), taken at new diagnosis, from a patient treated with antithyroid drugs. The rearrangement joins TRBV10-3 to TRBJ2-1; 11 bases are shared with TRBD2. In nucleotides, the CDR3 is TGTGCCATCAGTGATTGGACTAGCGGGTACAATGAGCAGTTCTTC. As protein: CAISDWTSGYNEQFF.